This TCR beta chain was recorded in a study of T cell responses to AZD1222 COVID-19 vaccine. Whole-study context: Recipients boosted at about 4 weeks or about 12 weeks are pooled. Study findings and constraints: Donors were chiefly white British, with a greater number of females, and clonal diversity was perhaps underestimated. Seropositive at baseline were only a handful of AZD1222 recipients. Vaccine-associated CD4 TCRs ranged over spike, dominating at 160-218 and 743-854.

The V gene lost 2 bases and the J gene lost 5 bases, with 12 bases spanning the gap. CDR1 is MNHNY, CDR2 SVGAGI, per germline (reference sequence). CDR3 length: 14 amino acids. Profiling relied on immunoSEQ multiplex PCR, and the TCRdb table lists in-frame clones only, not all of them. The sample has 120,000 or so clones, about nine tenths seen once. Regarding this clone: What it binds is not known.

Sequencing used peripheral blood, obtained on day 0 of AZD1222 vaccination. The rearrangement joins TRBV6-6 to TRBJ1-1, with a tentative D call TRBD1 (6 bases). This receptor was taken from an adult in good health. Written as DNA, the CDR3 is TGTGCCAGCAGTTACATTACAGGGCATACTGAAGCTTTCTTT. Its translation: CASSYITGHTEAFF.